This passage covers 18 T cell receptor beta chains from one sample sequenced in a study of T cells after yellow fever vaccination. Each CDR3 protein is one row after TCRdb ran MiXCR on the 5' RACE reads. This table holds 120,000 or so distinct CDR3 sequences, 13% to 15% found once. This sample comprised CD8+ T cells sorted from PBMCs, obtained 5 days after the yellow fever booster vaccination. These receptors were taken from a man aged 18 to 35 who received the YFV17D yellow fever vaccine.

V and J are TRBV9 and TRBJ2-5, with 13 positions matching TRBD2. V shed 3 bases and J 7 bases; nucleotides not matched to a gene: 15. This CDR3 comprises 18 residues. Germline V CDR1 and CDR2: SGDLS, YYNGEE. The CDR3, as DNA: TGTGCCAGCAGCGCCGGCCTCTCACTAGCGGGGGGGCTGGGGACCCAGTACTTC. Translating it yields CASSAGLSLAGGLGTQYF.

This clonotype was seen at least ten times. The gene calls are TRBV7-8 and TRBJ2-4; possible D gene TRBD1, 6 bases. From germline, CDR1 is SGHVS and CDR2 FQNEAQ. This CDR3 contains 15 residues. The V and J ends lost 5 bases and 8 bases respectively, with 19 bases between them. This CDR3 is CASSPQTGSVDIQYF. The DNA of the CDR3 is TGTGCCAGCAGCCCTCAAACAGGGTCGGTGGACATTCAGTACTTC.

This clonotype was detected many times. The V gene is TRBV9, the J gene TRBJ2-5; 8 bases line up with TRBD1. Germline V gene sequence: CDR1 SGDLS, CDR2 YYNGEE. CDR3 length: 12 amino acids. Trimming cost V 7 bases and J 4 bases; bases outside gene matches: 3. In DNA, the CDR3 is TGTGCCAGCTCCGACAGGGGAGAGACCCAGTACTTC. Translation gives CASSDRGETQYF.

This clonotype has just a few counts. The rearrangement links TRBV12-3 or TRBV12-4 to TRBJ1-2, with 9 bases that match TRBD1. Trimming cost V 7 bases and J 8 bases; bases outside gene matches: 5. The CDR3 loop spans 12 amino acids. The CDR3 DNA sequence: TGTGCCAGCATTGGGACAGGGACGGGCTACACCTTC. Its translation is CASIGTGTGYTF.

At least ten counts were recorded for this clonotype. The genes are TRBV4-1 and TRBJ2-6, with no clear D. CDR1 is MGHRA, CDR2 YSYEKL, per germline. The CDR3 covers 14 residues. The V end lost 4 bases, the J end lost 4 bases, and 8 bases lay between the germline ends. CDR3 bases: TGCGCCAGCAGCCCCCAAGCCGGGGCCAACGTCCTGACTTTC. It yields the protein CASSPQAGANVLTF.

This clonotype was seen repeatedly, ten times or more. The rearrangement links TRBV3-1 to TRBJ2-7; 8 bases are shared with TRBD1. Germline-derived CDR1 and CDR2 are LGHDT and YNNKEL (reference sequence). The CDR3 extends over 15 amino acids. The J segment lost 0 bases and the V segment lost 4 bases, leaving 5 bases of the junction unmatched. The CDR3 reads CASSRGTGSSYEQYF. The DNA for the CDR3 is TGTGCCAGCAGCCGAGGGACAGGTTCCTCCTACGAGCAGTACTTC.

CDR3 sequence (DNA): TGCGCCAGCAGCCAGGGGATTTTTCGGCTAGCGGGGGGGCCAGTAGTGCAGTATTTT. Translated, it gives CASSQGIFRLAGGPVVQYF. The chain has TRBV4-3 and TRBJ2-3; 12 positions match TRBD2. CDR3 length: 19 amino acids. Germline-derived CDR1 and CDR2 are LGHNA and YSLEER. Germline trimming cut 3 bases from V and 11 bases from J; bases unmatched to any gene: 21.

This clonotype was counted only a few times. The rearrangement joins TRBV7-2 to TRBJ1-2; no clear D gene. The germline V and J ends were trimmed by 3 bases and 5 bases, with 10 bases remaining between them. The CDR3 has 13 residues. Germline loops: CDR1 SGHTA, CDR2 FQGNSA. CDR3: CASSFEGRYGYTF. The CDR3 DNA is TGTGCCAGCAGCTTTGAGGGTCGGTATGGCTACACCTTC.

The chain recombines TRBV12-3 or TRBV12-4 with TRBJ1-1, with TRBD1 as a possible D gene (6 bases). Trimming cost V 6 bases and J 6 bases, with 11 bases left between them. This CDR3 has 12 amino acids. For the CDR3, the DNA is TGTGCCAGCAGAACAGGGTACCCTGAAGCTTTCTTT. This gives the protein CASRTGYPEAFF.

This clonotype occurred a few times. The V call is TRBV10-3, the J call TRBJ2-7, with 10 bases lining up with TRBD2. Trimming cost V 6 bases and J 4 bases; bases outside gene matches: 3. The CDR3 covers 13 residues. Germline CDR1 reads ENHRY; CDR2 reads SYGVKD. CDR3 DNA sequence: TGTGCCATCAGCCTAGCGGGGGTTTACGAGCAGTACTTC. Encoded protein: CAISLAGVYEQYF.

The CDR3 here is CASRSGGETQYF. DNA for the CDR3: TGTGCCAGCAGGTCCGGGGGAGAGACCCAGTACTTC. V usage is TRBV7-8 and J usage is TRBJ2-5, with D perhaps TRBD2 (6 bases). Germline V gene data show CDR1 as SGHVS and CDR2 as FQNEAQ. Trimming pared 6 bases from V and 4 bases from J, leaving 9 bases between. This CDR3 spans 12 amino acids.

The chain combines TRBV9 with TRBJ2-2, with 12 positions matching TRBD2. This CDR3 comprises 16 residues. The germline gives CDR1 SGDLS, CDR2 YYNGEE. V trimming: 5 bases; J trimming: 6 bases; junction bases outside the gene matches: 8. The CDR3 protein is CASRPRTSGGPGELFF. The CDR3 coding sequence is TGTGCCAGCAGGCCGAGAACTAGCGGGGGGCCCGGGGAGCTGTTTTTT.

V and J are TRBV5-1 and TRBJ2-7; no definite D call. V was shortened by 0 bases and J by 3 bases, with 7 bases between the two germline ends. The CDR3 runs to 13 residues. Germline loops: CDR1 SGHRS, CDR2 YFSETQ. This CDR3 reads CASSLESSYEQYF. The CDR3 DNA follows: TGCGCCAGCAGCTTGGAATCCAGCTACGAGCAGTACTTC.

This clonotype was seen a single time. This chain uses TRBV25-1 with TRBJ1-6; TRBD1 matches 8 bases. Germline CDR1 reads MGHDK; CDR2 reads SYGVNS. The CDR3 has 16 amino acids. Trimming took 8 bases from V and 3 from J; bases not matched to a gene: 9. CDR3 amino acids: CASDSPGGGYNSPLHF. CDR3 DNA: TGTGCCAGCGACTCGCCAGGGGGCGGCTATAATTCACCCCTCCACTTT.

This clonotype was seen repeatedly, ten times or more. The chain has TRBV7-9 and TRBJ2-3, with unresolved D. The V and J ends lost 6 bases and 6 bases respectively, with 4 bases between them. This CDR3 comprises 10 residues. Germline values: CDR1 SEHNR, CDR2 FQNEAQ (reference sequence). The DNA for the CDR3 is TGTGCCAGCAGAGGGGATACGCAGTATTTT. Its translation: CASRGDTQYF.

The chain uses TRBV6-1 and TRBJ2-7; D is perhaps TRBD2 (5 bases). The CDR3 covers 14 residues. The V gene lost 6 bases and the J gene lost 2 bases, with 14 bases spanning the gap. Germline lookup yields CDR1 MNHNS and CDR2 SASEGT. The CDR3: CASSKISGTYEQYF. The CDR3 nucleotides read TGTGCCAGCAGCAAAATCTCGGGGACCTACGAGCAGTACTTC.

This chain uses TRBV12-3 or TRBV12-4 with TRBJ1-1; 9 nucleotides line up with TRBD1. CDR3 size: 12 residues. V was pared by 9 bases and J by 4 bases, with 3 bases of the junction left unmatched. CDR3 sequence: CASRQGGTEAFF. The CDR3 region has the DNA TGTGCCAGTCGACAGGGGGGCACTGAAGCTTTCTTT.

This clonotype was observed a handful of times. This chain links TRBV10-2 with TRBJ2-7; TRBD2 might be the D (6 bases). The CDR3 is 11 residues long. CDR1 is WSHSY, CDR2 SAAADI, per germline. Here the CDR3 reads CASEGSYEQYF. The CDR3 nucleotides are TGCGCTTCGGAGGGTTCTTACGAGCAGTACTTC.